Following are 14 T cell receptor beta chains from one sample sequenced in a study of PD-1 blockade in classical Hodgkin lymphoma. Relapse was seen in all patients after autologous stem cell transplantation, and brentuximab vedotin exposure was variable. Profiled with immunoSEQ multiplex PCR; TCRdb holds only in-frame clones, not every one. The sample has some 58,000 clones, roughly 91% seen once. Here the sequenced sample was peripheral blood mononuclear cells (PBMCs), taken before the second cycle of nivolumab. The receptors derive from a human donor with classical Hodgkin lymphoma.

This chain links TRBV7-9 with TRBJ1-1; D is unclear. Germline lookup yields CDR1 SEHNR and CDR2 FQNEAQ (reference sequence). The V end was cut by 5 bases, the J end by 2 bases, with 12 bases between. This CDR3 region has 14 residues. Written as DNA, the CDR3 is TGTGCCAGCAGCCCTCACGTGGGTAACACTGAAGCTTTCTTT. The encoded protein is CASSPHVGNTEAFF.

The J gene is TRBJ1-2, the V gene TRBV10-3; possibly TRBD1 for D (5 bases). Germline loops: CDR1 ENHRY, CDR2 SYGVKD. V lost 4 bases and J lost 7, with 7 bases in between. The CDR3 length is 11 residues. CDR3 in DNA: TGTGCCATCAGTGGGACAAGTGGCTACACCTTC. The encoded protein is CAISGTSGYTF.

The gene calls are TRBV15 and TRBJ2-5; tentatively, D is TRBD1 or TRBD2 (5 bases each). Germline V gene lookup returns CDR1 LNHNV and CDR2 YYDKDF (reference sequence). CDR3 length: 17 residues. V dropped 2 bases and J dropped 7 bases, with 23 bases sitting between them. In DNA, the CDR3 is TGTGCCACCAGCAGAAAAGACCGGGACGGCCCTAGGGCGACCCAGTACTTC. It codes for CATSRKDRDGPRATQYF.

The CDR3 DNA follows: TGTGCCAGCAGCTCCCGGGACAGGGAGGCCACAGAGACCCAGTACTTC. The encoded protein is CASSSRDREATETQYF. V is TRBV13 and J is TRBJ2-5, with 9 nucleotides matching TRBD1. The junction had 10 bases not matched to a gene; V was cut back by 4 bases and J by 4 bases. The CDR3 consists of 16 residues. Germline V lookup: CDR1 PRHDT, CDR2 FYEKMQ (reference sequence).

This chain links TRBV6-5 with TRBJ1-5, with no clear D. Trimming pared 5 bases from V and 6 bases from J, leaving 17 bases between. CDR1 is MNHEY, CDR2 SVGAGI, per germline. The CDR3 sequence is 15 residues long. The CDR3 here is CASSAGGRVGQPQHF. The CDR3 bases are TGTGCCAGCAGTGCCGGAGGTAGGGTTGGTCAGCCCCAGCATTTT.

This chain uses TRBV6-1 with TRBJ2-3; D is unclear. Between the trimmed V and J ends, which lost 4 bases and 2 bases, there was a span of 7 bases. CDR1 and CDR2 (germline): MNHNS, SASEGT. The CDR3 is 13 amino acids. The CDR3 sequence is CASSVTVTDTQYF. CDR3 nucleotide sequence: TGTGCCAGCAGTGTTACAGTCACAGATACGCAGTATTTT.

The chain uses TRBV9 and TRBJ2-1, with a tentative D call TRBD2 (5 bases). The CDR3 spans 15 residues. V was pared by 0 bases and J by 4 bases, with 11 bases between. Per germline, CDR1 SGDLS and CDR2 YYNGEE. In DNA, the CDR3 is TGTGCCAGCAGCGTAGGCGGACTTCTGTACAATGAGCAGTTCTTC. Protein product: CASSVGGLLYNEQFF. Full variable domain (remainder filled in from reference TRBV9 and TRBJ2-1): DSGVTQTPKHLITATGQRVTLRCSPRSGDLSVYWYQQSLDQGLQFLIQYYNGEERAKGNILERFSAQQFPDLHSELNLSSLELGDSALYFCASSVGGLLYNEQFFGPGTRLTVL.

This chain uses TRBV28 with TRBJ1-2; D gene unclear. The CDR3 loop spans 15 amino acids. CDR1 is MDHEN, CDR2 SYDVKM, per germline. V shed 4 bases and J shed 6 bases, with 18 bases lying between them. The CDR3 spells CASSSGRLSGDGYTF. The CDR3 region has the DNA TGTGCCAGCAGTTCCGGCCGTCTAAGTGGTGATGGCTACACCTTC.

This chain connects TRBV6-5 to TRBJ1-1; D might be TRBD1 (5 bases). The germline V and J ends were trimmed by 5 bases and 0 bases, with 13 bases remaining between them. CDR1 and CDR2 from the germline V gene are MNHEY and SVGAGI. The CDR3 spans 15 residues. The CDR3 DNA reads TGTGCCAGCAGTAATACCCAGGGACTGAACACTGAAGCTTTCTTT. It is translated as CASSNTQGLNTEAFF.

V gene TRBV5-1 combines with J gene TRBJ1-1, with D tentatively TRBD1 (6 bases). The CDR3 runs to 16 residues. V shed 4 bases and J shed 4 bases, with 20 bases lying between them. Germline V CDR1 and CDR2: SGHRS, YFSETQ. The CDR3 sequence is CASSLQGPTGGTEAFF. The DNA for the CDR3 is TGCGCCAGCAGCCTACAGGGACCGACGGGGGGCACTGAAGCTTTCTTT.

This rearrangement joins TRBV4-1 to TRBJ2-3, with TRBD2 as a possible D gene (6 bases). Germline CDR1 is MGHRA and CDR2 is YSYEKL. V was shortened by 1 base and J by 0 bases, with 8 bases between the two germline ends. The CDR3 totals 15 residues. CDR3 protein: CASSQVSGSTDTQYF. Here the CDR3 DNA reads TGCGCCAGCAGCCAAGTTAGCGGTAGCACAGATACGCAGTATTTT.

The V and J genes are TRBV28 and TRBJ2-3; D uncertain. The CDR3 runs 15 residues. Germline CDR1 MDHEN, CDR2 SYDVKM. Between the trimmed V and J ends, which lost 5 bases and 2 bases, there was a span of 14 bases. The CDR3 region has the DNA TGTGCCAGCAGTCCAATTGGCGGATCCACAGATACGCAGTATTTT. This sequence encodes CASSPIGGSTDTQYF.

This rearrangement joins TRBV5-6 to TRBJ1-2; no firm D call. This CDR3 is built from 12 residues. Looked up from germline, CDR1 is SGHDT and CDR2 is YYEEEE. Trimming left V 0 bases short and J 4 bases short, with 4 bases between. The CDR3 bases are TGTGCCAGCAGCTTGGACAGCTATGGCTACACCTTC. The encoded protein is CASSLDSYGYTF.

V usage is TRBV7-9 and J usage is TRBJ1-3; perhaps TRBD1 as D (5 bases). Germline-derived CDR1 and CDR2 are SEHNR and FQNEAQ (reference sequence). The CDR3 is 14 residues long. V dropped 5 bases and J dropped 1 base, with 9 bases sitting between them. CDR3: CASSAGPSGNTIYF. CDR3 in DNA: TGTGCCAGCAGCGCGGGACCTTCTGGAAACACCATATATTTT.